Given below is one T cell receptor beta chain in context. The entry originates in a study of blood T cell repertoires in COVID-19. Study-level information: Researchers got acute and convalescent COVID-19 samples from the United States, Italy and Spain.

Profiling relied on immunoSEQ multiplex PCR, and the TCRdb table lists in-frame clones only, not all of them. This table holds 160,000 or so clones, around 80% found once. Recovered Cohort 3 donors showed two negative PCRs, clearance, or symptom resolution. The CDR3 runs 15 residues. After removal of 5 bases from V and 8 bases from J, the junction contained 10 bases not matched to a gene. CDR1 is LNHDA, CDR2 SQIVND, per germline (reference sequence). Sequenced: PBMCs or T cells enriched from blood (not recorded which). This clonotype was obtained from an older woman who had recovered from COVID-19. This chain connects TRBV19 to TRBJ1-2; 11 nucleotides line up with TRBD1. The CDR3 region has the DNA TGTGCCAGTAGTCTTAGTCGGACAGGGGGCAGGGGCTACACCTTC. Translated: CASSLSRTGGRGYTF.